This T cell receptor (beta chain) was sequenced for a study of T cells in women clearing cervical HPV infection. The overall study: Cases were women with histologically confirmed HPV16-related CIN3 or worse, including a couple of invasive cancers. Case blood drawn at lesion detection; control blood after infection cleared.

Here immunoSEQ multiplex PCR was the method, and the copy in TCRdb shows in-frame clones only, minus some. This sample's clone table lists tens of thousands of clones. Sample: blood buffy coat. This TCR came from a woman between 18 and 69 years old with a cervical HPV16 infection that either progressed to CIN3+ or cleared (not recorded which).

CDR3 bases read: TGTGCCAGCTCACCATACGCACACACCCAAACCTACGAG. This sequence encodes CASSPYAHTQTYE. The whole CDR3 reads CASSPYAHTQTYEQYF. The V gene is TRBV18, the J gene TRBJ2-7; D is uncertain. The read terminates 3 residues ahead of where the CDR3 ends, so the germline J gene completes it. The germline V gene encodes CDR1 KGHSH and CDR2 LQKENI. Trimming cost V 2 bases and J 2 bases, with 16 bases left between them. The CDR3 spans 16 residues.